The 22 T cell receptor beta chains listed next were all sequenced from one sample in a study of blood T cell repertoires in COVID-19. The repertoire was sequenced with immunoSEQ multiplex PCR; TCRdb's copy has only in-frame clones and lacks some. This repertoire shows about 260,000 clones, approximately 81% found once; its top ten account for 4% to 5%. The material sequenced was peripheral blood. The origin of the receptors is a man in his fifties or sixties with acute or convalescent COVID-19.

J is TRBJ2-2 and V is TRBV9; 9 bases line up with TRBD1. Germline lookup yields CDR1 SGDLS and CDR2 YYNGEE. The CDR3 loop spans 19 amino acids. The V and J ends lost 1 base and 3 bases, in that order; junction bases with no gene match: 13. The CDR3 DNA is TGTGCCAGCAGCGTATCCCTCTACTGGGACAGGGAAGACACCGGGGAGCTGTTTTTT. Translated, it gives CASSVSLYWDREDTGELFF.

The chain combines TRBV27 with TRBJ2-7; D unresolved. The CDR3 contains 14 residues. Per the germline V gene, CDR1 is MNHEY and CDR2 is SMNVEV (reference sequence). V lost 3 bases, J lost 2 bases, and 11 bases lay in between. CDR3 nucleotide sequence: TGTGCCAGCAGTTTTAAGACACCCACCTACGAGCAGTACTTC. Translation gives CASSFKTPTYEQYF.

The CDR3 reads CASSTGQLNEKLFF. CDR3 nucleotides: TGCGCCAGCAGCACAGGACAGCTTAATGAAAAACTGTTTTTT. The rearrangement links TRBV5-1 to TRBJ1-4; the D gene is possibly TRBD1 (6 bases). CDR3 size: 14 residues. V was trimmed by 4 bases and J by 4 bases, leaving 11 bases between them. CDR1 is SGHRS and CDR2 is YFSETQ in the germline V gene.

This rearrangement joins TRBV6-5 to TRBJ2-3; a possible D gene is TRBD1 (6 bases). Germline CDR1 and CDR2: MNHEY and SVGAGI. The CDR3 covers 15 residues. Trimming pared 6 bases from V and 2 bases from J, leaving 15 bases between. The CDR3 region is CASRRRGLNTDTQYF. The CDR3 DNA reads TGTGCCAGCAGACGCAGGGGCCTAAACACAGATACGCAGTATTTT.

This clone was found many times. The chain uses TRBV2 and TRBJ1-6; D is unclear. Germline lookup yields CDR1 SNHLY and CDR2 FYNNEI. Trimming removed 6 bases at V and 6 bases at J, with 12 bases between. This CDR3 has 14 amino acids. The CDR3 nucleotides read TGTGCCAGCAGGAGAGGCGGGATTAATTCACCCCTCCACTTT. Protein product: CASRRGGINSPLHF.

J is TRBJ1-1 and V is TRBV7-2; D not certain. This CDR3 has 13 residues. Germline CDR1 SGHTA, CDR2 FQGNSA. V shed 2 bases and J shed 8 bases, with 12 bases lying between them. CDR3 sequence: CASSLLGIIEAFF. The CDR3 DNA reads TGTGCCAGCAGCTTATTGGGCATAATCGAAGCTTTCTTT.

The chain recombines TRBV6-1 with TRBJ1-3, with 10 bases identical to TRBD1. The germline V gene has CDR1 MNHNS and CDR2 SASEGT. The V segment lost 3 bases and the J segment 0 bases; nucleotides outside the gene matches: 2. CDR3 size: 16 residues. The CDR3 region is CASSEGQGFSGNTIYF. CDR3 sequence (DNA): TGTGCCAGCAGTGAGGGACAGGGGTTCTCTGGAAACACCATATATTTT.

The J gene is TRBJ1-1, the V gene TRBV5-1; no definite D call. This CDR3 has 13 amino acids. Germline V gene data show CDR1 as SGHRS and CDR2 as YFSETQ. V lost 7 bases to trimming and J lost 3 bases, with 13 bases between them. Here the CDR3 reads CASPPDGDTEAFF. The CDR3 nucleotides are TGCGCCAGCCCTCCGGACGGGGACACTGAAGCTTTCTTT.

This CDR3 is CASSSKRGRIAYEQYF. As DNA, the CDR3 is TGTGCCAGCAGCTCGAAGCGGGGGCGAATAGCCTACGAGCAGTACTTC. V is TRBV7-8 and J is TRBJ2-7, with 8 bases lining up with TRBD2. Germline CDR1 SGHVS, CDR2 FQNEAQ. J was trimmed by 2 bases and V by 4 bases; bases with no gene match: 10. This CDR3 region has 16 residues.

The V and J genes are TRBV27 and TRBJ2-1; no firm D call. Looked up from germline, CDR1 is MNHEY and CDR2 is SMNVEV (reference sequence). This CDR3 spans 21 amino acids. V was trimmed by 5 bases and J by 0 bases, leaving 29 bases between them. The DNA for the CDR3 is TGTGCCAGCAGTCCAACGCCTACCGCTTCTCCTTCGAAGAGCTCCTACAATGAGCAGTTCTTC. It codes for CASSPTPTASPSKSSYNEQFF.

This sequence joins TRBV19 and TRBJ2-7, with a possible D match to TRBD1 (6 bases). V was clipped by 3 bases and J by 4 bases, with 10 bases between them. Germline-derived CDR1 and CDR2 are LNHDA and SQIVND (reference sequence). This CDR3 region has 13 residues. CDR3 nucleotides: TGTGCCAGTAGTATTGGACAGCTGTACGAGCAGTACTTC. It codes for CASSIGQLYEQYF.

The CDR3: CASSTLGGPASGANVLTF. In DNA form, the CDR3 reads TGTGCCAGCAGTACCTTGGGGGGTCCAGCCTCTGGGGCCAACGTCCTGACTTTC. This chain links TRBV28 with TRBJ2-6; weak D call: TRBD2 (6 bases). The CDR3 consists of 18 residues. Germline V gene sequence: CDR1 MDHEN, CDR2 SYDVKM. V gave up 5 bases and J gave up 0 bases, with 17 bases separating them.

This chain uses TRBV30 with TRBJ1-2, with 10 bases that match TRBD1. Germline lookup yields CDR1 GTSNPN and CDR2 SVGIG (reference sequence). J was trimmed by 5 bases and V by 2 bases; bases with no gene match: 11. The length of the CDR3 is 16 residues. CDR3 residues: CAWSTLNRDRGYGYTF. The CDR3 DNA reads TGTGCCTGGAGTACCTTGAACCGGGACAGGGGTTATGGCTACACCTTC.

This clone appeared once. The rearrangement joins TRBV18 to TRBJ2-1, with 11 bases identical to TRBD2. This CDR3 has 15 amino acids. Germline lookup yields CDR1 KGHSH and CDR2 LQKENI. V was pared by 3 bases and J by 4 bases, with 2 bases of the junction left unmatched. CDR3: CASSPGLADYNEQFF. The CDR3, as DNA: TGTGCCAGCTCACCGGGACTAGCGGATTACAATGAGCAGTTCTTC.

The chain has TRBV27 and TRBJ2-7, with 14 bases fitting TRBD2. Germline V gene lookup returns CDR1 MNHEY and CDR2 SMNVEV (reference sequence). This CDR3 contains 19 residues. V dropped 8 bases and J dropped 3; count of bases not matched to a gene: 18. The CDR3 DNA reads TGTGCCAGCTACAAATGGGGACTAGCGGGAGAAGGGTCAGGCTACGAGCAGTACTTC. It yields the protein CASYKWGLAGEGSGYEQYF.

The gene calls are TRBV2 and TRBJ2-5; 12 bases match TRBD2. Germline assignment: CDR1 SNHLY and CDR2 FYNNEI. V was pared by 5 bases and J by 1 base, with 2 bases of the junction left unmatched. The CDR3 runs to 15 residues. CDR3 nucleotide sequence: TGTGCCAGCAGTAAGACTAGCGGGAGCCAAGAGACCCAGTACTTC. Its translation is CASSKTSGSQETQYF.

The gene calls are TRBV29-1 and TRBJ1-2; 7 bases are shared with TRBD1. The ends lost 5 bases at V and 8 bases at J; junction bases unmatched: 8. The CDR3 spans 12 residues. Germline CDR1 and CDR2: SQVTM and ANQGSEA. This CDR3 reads CSVPRQGGGYTF. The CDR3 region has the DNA TGCAGCGTTCCTCGACAGGGCGGCGGCTACACCTTC.

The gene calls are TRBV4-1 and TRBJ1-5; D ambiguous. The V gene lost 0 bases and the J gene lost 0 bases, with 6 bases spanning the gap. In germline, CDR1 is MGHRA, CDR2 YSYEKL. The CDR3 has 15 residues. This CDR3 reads CASSQEADSNQPQHF. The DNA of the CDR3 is TGCGCCAGCAGCCAAGAGGCAGATAGCAATCAGCCCCAGCATTTT.

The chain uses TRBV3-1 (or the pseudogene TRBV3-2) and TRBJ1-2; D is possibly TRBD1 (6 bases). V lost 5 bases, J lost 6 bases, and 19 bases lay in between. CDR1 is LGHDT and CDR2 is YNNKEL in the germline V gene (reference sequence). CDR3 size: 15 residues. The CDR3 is CASSYRDTYIDGYTF. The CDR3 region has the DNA TGTGCCAGCAGCTACCGGGACACCTATATCGATGGCTACACCTTC.

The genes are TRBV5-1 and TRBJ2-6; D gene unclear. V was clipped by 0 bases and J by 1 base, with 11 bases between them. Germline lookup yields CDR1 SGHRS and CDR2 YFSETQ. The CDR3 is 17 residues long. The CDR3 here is CASSLDNGASGANVLTF. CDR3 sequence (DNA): TGCGCCAGCAGCTTGGACAACGGAGCTTCTGGGGCCAACGTCCTGACTTTC.

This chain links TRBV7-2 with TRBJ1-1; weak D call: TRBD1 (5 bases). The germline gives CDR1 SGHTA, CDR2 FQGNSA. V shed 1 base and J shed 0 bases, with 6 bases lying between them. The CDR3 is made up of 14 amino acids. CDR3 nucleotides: TGTGCCAGCAGCTTAGACAGGTTGAACACTGAAGCTTTCTTT. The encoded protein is CASSLDRLNTEAFF.

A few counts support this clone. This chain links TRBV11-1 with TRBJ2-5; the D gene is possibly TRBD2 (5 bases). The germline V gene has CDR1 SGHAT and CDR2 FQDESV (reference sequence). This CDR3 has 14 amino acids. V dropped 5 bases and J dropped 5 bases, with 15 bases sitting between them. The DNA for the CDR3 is TGTGCCAGCAGCCCCCAACTAGGCGGGGAGACCCAGTACTTC. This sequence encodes CASSPQLGGETQYF.